This T cell receptor (beta chain) was identified during a study of blood T cells in healthy people across ages. The V end was cut by 4 bases, the J end by 8 bases, with 11 bases between. CDR1 MNHEY and CDR2 SMNVEV come from the germline V gene (reference sequence). The CDR3 consists of 12 residues. A J-beta primer mix and a sample-barcoded 5' primer were used in a second PCR of roughly 6 to 12 cycles. MiXCR, run by TCRdb on the 5' RACE reads, gives a single entry per CDR3 protein. The sample includes around 1.5 million distinct CDR3 sequences, approximately 40% of them seen just once. The study, taken as a whole, reports: Considered underestimates were the diversity estimates obtained from one million T cells.

Of note for this clonotype: Its antigen is not known.

The rearrangement joins TRBV27 to TRBJ1-2; no clear D gene. This clonotype was obtained from a young woman in good health. Sequences were obtained from blood. The CDR3 loop reads CASSSDGFGYTF. The CDR3 DNA is TGTGCCAGCAGTTCGGATGGTTTCGGCTACACCTTC.